These 16 T cell receptor beta chains came from one sample sequenced in a study of T cells in Graves' hyperthyroidism and ophthalmopathy. TCR beta CDR3 regions were amplified from RNA. A set of HTBI primers served as the primers for a first-round RT-PCR of the TCR CDR3. TCRdb itself ran the multiplex PCR reads through MiXCR, one entry per CDR3 protein. The table shows 380,000 or so distinct CDR3 sequences, with roughly 14% occurring only once. The sequenced material came from blood. Every receptor here comes from a woman aged 25 to 45 with Graves' hyperthyroidism.

This clonotype was observed a handful of times. The V gene is TRBV20-1, the J gene TRBJ2-1, with no clear D. The CDR3 sequence is 11 residues long. V was clipped by 0 bases and J by 11 bases, with 8 bases between them. Germline V gene data show CDR1 as DFQATT and CDR2 as SNEGSKA (reference sequence). The CDR3 here is CSAREPHKQFF. In DNA, the CDR3 is TGCAGTGCTAGAGAGCCACACAAGCAGTTCTTC.

The J gene is TRBJ2-7, the V gene TRBV3-1; 9 bases fit TRBD2. Per germline, CDR1 LGHDT and CDR2 YNNKEL (reference sequence). V shed 1 base, J shed 2 bases, and the junction held 9 bases outside the gene matches. This CDR3 is built from 17 residues. For the CDR3, the DNA is TGTGCCAGCAGCCAAGGTCCGACTAGCGGCGGTCCCTACGAGCAGTACTTC. It codes for CASSQGPTSGGPYEQYF.

In this sample, this clonotype turned up many times. This rearrangement joins TRBV9 to TRBJ2-5, with 8 bases matching TRBD1. Unmatched junction bases numbered 5, after V lost 3 bases and J lost 7 bases. The V gene's germline CDR1 is SGDLS and CDR2 YYNGEE. The CDR3 spans 13 residues. The CDR3 DNA reads TGTGCCAGCAGCGCTGGGACAGGAGGGACCCAGTACTTC. It encodes CASSAGTGGTQYF.

The chain uses TRBV20-1 and TRBJ1-2; D is uncertain. Trimming stripped 2 bases from V and 5 bases from J, with 3 bases between. Germline CDR1 and CDR2: DFQATT and SNEGSKA (reference sequence). This CDR3 is built from 10 residues. CDR3 region: CSARKYGYTF. The CDR3 DNA sequence: TGCAGTGCTAGAAAGTATGGCTACACCTTC.

The chain is built from TRBV7-9 and TRBJ2-5; no reliable D call. V was pared by 1 base and J by 5 bases, with 14 bases between. The germline V gene has CDR1 SEHNR and CDR2 FQNEAQ (reference sequence). This CDR3 region has 15 residues. DNA of the CDR3: TGTGCCAGCAGCTTAGTGTTGTCCTCTTCGGAGACCCAGTACTTC. This codes for CASSLVLSSSETQYF.

The gene calls are TRBV30 and TRBJ1-1; D gene uncertain. V lost 2 bases and J 5 bases, leaving 9 bases between the germline ends. CDR3 length: 12 amino acids. Germline V gene lookup returns CDR1 GTSNPN and CDR2 SVGIG (reference sequence). In DNA form, the CDR3 reads TGTGCCTGGAGTATAGGCTGGACTGAAGCTTTCTTT. This encodes CAWSIGWTEAFF.

The V and J genes are TRBV20-1 and TRBJ2-2, with D hard to call. Germline V gives CDR1 DFQATT, CDR2 SNEGSKA (reference sequence). CDR3 length: 17 amino acids. V gave up 0 bases and J gave up 2 bases, with 16 bases separating them. In DNA, the CDR3 is TGCAGTGCTAGAGATCCTTCGTACAGCATCAACACCGGGGAGCTGTTTTTT. It codes for CSARDPSYSINTGELFF.

This clonotype came up many times. This chain connects TRBV28 to TRBJ2-7; no reliable D call. This CDR3 region has 12 residues. Trimming cost V 3 bases and J 6 bases, with 9 bases left between them. Germline V gene data show CDR1 as MDHEN and CDR2 as SYDVKM. DNA of the CDR3: TGTGCCAGCAGTTTCCAGTTCCGCGAGCAGTACTTC. Translating it yields CASSFQFREQYF. Full variable domain (rest looked up from reference TRBV28 and TRBJ2-7): DVKVTQSSRYLVKRTGEKVFLECVQDMDHENMFWYRQDPGLGLRLIYFSYDVKMKEKGDIPEGYSVSREKKERFSLILESASTNQTSMYLCASSFQFREQYFGPGTRLTVT.

This rearrangement joins TRBV5-1 to TRBJ2-7, with a tentative D call TRBD1 (7 bases). V gave up 2 bases and J gave up 3 bases, with 12 bases separating them. The CDR3 sequence is 14 residues long. Per germline, CDR1 SGHRS and CDR2 YFSETQ. In nucleotides, the CDR3 is TGCGCCAGCAGCTTTGGAGGGACAGACTACGAGCAGTACTTC. The encoded protein is CASSFGGTDYEQYF.

This clonotype was counted ten times or more. This chain connects TRBV28 to TRBJ2-5; weak D call: TRBD2 (5 bases). Germline V gene data show CDR1 as MDHEN and CDR2 as SYDVKM. This CDR3 region has 13 residues. V lost 6 bases, J lost 4 bases, and 12 bases lay in between. The CDR3 region has the DNA TGTGCCAGCAGCCAGGACCGGGGAGAGACCCAGTACTTC. Translated: CASSQDRGETQYF.

A remark on this clonotype: It may be a read error: a sequence one base away is much more abundant. V usage is TRBV11-2 and J usage is TRBJ2-5, with D tentatively TRBD2 (6 bases). Looked up from germline, CDR1 is SGHAT and CDR2 is FQNNGV. There are 14 residues in the CDR3. The CDR3 region has the DNA TGTGCCAGCAGCCCTGTGGGTTGGAGGGAGATCCAGTACTTC. As protein: CASSPVGWREIQYF.

This clonotype was seen more than once but under ten times. This sequence joins TRBV30 and TRBJ1-4; D remains ambiguous. V was trimmed by 4 bases and J by 0 bases, leaving 9 bases between them. The CDR3 is made up of 14 amino acids. CDR1 GTSNPN and CDR2 SVGIG come from the germline V gene (reference sequence). CDR3 DNA: TGTGCCTGGAAGTGGGGTACAACTAATGAAAAACTGTTTTTT. It specifies CAWKWGTTNEKLFF.

The chain employs TRBV7-2 and TRBJ1-5; 11 bases align to TRBD1. Germline V CDR1 and CDR2: SGHTA, FQGNSA. The J segment lost 8 bases and the V segment lost 5 bases, leaving 8 bases of the junction unmatched. The CDR3 runs 15 residues. The CDR3 here is CASSHGQGAAEPQHF. The DNA for the CDR3 is TGTGCCAGCAGCCACGGACAGGGGGCCGCAGAGCCCCAGCATTTT.

With respect to this clonotype: An end of the junction differs from the germline gene, which may be a read error. V and J are TRBV28 and TRBJ2-4, with 7 bases matching TRBD1. The CDR3 runs 16 residues. The germline CDR1 and CDR2 sequences are MDHEN and SYDVKM. The CDR3 DNA reads as TGTGCCAGCAGTTTCGGGACAGTATTAGCCAAAAACATTCGGTACTTC. Its protein product is CASSFGTVLAKNIRYF. The entire variable domain, with the rest obtained from reference TRBV28 and TRBJ2-4, is as follows: DVKVTQSSRYLVKRTGEKVFLECVQDMDHENMFWYRQDPGLGLRLIYFSYDVKMKEKGDIPEGYSVSREKKERFSLILESASTNQTSMYLCASSFGTVLAKNIRYFGAGTRLSVL.

The chain carries TRBV5-5 and TRBJ1-6, with 8 bases fitting TRBD1. Germline trimming cut 4 bases from V and 7 bases from J; bases unmatched to any gene: 7. Per germline, CDR1 SGHKS and CDR2 YYEKEE (reference sequence). CDR3 length equals 15 residues. The CDR3 DNA reads as TGTGCCAGCAGCGGGGGGACAGGAATAAATTCACCCCTCCACTTT. This gives the protein CASSGGTGINSPLHF.

This clonotype was counted ten times or more. The chain joins TRBV6-6 to TRBJ2-4; the D call may be TRBD1 or TRBD2 (5 bases each). The ends were cut back, 2 bases at V and 3 bases at J, with 11 bases in the middle. The V gene's germline CDR1 is MNHNY and CDR2 SVGAGI (reference sequence). The CDR3 extends over 15 amino acids. Here the CDR3 reads CASSYLRDDKNIQYF. DNA for the CDR3: TGTGCCAGCAGTTACCTGAGGGACGACAAAAACATTCAGTACTTC.